A selection of T cell receptor beta chains follows, all from one sample in a study of OX40 agonist ivuxolimab in advanced cancers. TCRdb's table, derived via immunoSEQ multiplex PCR, lists solely in-frame clones and lacks some. The table lists some 66,000 clones, 80% to 85% of them singletons. Sequencing was performed on CD4+ or CD8+ T cells sorted from blood, taken in a trial of the OX40 agonist ivuxolimab. The source is an adult with an advanced solid tumor such as melanoma, head and neck, liver or kidney cancer. Each CDR3 is given with its conserved first and last residue. D genes are given only for firm matches. Clone sizes are given selectively: once, few, many, or a class where the clone is expanded.

-	-	TRBJ2-1	TRBV6-5	CASSSRGIRNNEQFF	TGTGCCAGCAGTTCCCGCGGGATTAGGAACAATGAGCAGTTCTTC
-	-	TRBJ1-1	TRBV6-5	CASTGQGLNTEAFF	TGTGCCAGCACGGGGCAGGGACTGAACACTGAAGCTTTCTTT
-	-	TRBJ2-7	TRBV6-5	CASSYPGRPYEQYF	TGTGCCAGCAGTTACCCTGGCCGTCCCTACGAGCAGTACTTC
-	-	TRBJ2-7	TRBV29-1	CSVSRDEVSEQYF	TGCAGCGTCTCCCGAGACGAGGTCTCAGAGCAGTACTTC
-	-	TRBJ2-1	TRBV5-1	CASSLGSVSYNEQFF	TGCGCCAGCAGCTTGGGGTCTGTCTCCTACAATGAGCAGTTCTTC
-	TRBD2	TRBJ2-3	TRBV7-6	CASSLSGSGWDTQYF	TGTGCCAGCAGCTTAAGTGGTAGCGGGTGGGATACGCAGTATTTT
many	-	TRBJ2-2	TRBV5-6	CASSSIAGQLVNTGELFF	TGTGCCAGCAGTTCAATCGCGGGTCAGCTGGTGAACACCGGGGAGCTGTTTTTT
-	-	TRBJ2-3	TRBV15	CATSRDRFTDTQYF	TGTGCCACCAGCAGAGACAGGTTCACAGATACGCAGTATTTT
few	TRBD1	TRBJ1-5	TRBV7-8	CASRISRDRASNQPQHF	TGTGCCAGCCGCATCTCTAGGGACAGGGCTAGCAATCAGCCCCAGCATTTT
-	TRBD1	TRBJ2-1	TRBV19	CASSIRQGFSNEQFF	TGTGCCAGTAGTATTAGACAGGGCTTTTCCAATGAGCAGTTCTTC
-	-	TRBJ1-5	TRBV5-1	CASSLEGRTNNQPQHF	TGCGCCAGCAGCTTGGAGGGGAGAACGAACAATCAGCCCCAGCATTTT
-	-	TRBJ2-3	TRBV5-8	CASPTPPGLRTDTQYF	TGTGCCAGCCCTACCCCCCCAGGGCTTAGGACAGATACGCAGTATTTT
once	-	TRBJ2-5	TRBV12-5	CASGLVLPQYF	TGTGCTAGTGGTTTGGTACTTCCCCAGTACTTC
-	-	TRBJ2-2	TRBV11-2	CASSLQNTGELFF	TGTGCCAGCAGCTTACAGAACACCGGGGAGCTGTTTTTT
-	TRBD1	TRBJ1-4	TRBV19	CASSGDSPAAEKLFF	TGTGCCAGTAGTGGGGACAGCCCGGCGGCTGAAAAACTGTTTTTT
-	-	TRBJ2-7	TRBV4-3	CASSQDLTSGEQYF	TGCGCCAGCAGCCAAGATCTTACGTCAGGCGAGCAGTACTTC
-	-	TRBJ1-1	TRBV13	CASSLGPGLNTEAFF	TGTGCCAGCAGCTTAGGGCCGGGATTGAACACTGAAGCTTTCTTT
-	TRBD1	TRBJ2-7	TRBV28	CASRTGGFYEQYF	TGTGCCAGCAGGACAGGGGGATTCTACGAGCAGTACTTC
-	-	TRBJ1-5	TRBV6-1	CATDGSNQPQHF	TGTGCCACCGACGGTAGCAATCAGCCCCAGCATTTT
-	TRBD1	TRBJ2-5	TRBV4-1	CASSQDRLQGARETQYF	TGCGCCAGCAGCCAAGATCGGTTGCAGGGGGCGAGGGAGACCCAGTACTTC
few	-	TRBJ1-5	TRBV6-5	CASSYPGRNQPQHF	TGTGCCAGCAGTTACCCGGGGCGCAATCAGCCCCAGCATTTT
-	TRBD1	TRBJ2-2	TRBV9	CASSTHRGRNTGELFF	TGTGCCAGCAGCACCCACAGGGGGAGGAACACCGGGGAGCTGTTTTTT
-	TRBD1	TRBJ2-2	TRBV19	CASSINRGTNTGELFF	TGTGCCAGTAGTATAAACAGGGGCACAAACACCGGGGAGCTGTTTTTT
-	TRBD1	TRBJ1-1	TRBV27	CASGMGQGTEAFF	TGTGCCAGCGGCATGGGACAGGGGACTGAAGCTTTCTTT
few	-	TRBJ2-1	TRBV6-6	CASNQDYNEQFF	TGTGCCAGCAATCAAGACTACAATGAGCAGTTCTTC
-	-	TRBJ1-1	TRBV29-1	CSALLSPPGDGKAFF	TGCAGCGCCCTACTTTCACCACCAGGGGACGGAAAAGCTTTCTTT
-	TRBD1	TRBJ1-1	TRBV19	CASSPIYRDRGIEAFF	TGTGCCAGTAGTCCCATTTACCGGGACAGGGGGATTGAAGCTTTCTTT
-	-	TRBJ2-1	TRBV12-5	CASGPIPTAFYNEQFF	TGTGCTAGTGGGCCAATCCCGACCGCGTTCTACAATGAGCAGTTCTTC
-	-	TRBJ2-7	TRBV28	CASRPIGVDGYEQYF	TGTGCCAGCCGCCCTATCGGGGTCGACGGCTACGAGCAGTACTTC
-	TRBD1	TRBJ2-7	TRBV10-2	CASSDDRVYEQYF	TGCGCCAGCAGCGATGACAGGGTGTACGAGCAGTACTTC
-	-	TRBJ1-1	TRBV30	CAWSGLGPNTEAFF	TGTGCCTGGAGTGGGTTGGGGCCGAACACTGAAGCTTTCTTT
-	TRBD1	TRBJ2-2	TRBV5-1	CASSLGQGINTGELFF	TGCGCCAGCAGCTTGGGACAGGGGATTAACACCGGGGAGCTGTTTTTT
-	-	TRBJ1-5	TRBV5-5	CASSLEGTISQPQHF	TGTGCCAGCAGCTTAGAGGGGACGATTAGCCAGCCCCAGCATTTT
-	-	TRBJ2-3	TRBV7-7	CASSLGGGFSDTQYF	TGTGCCAGCAGCTTAGGGGGCGGGTTTTCGGATACGCAGTATTTT
once	TRBD2	TRBJ2-5	TRBV10-3	CAISDPGLAEETQYF	TGTGCCATCAGTGACCCGGGACTAGCGGAAGAGACCCAGTACTTC
-	TRBD1	TRBJ2-5	TRBV28	CASSESGQGLETQYF	TGTGCCAGCAGCGAGTCGGGACAGGGCCTAGAGACCCAGTACTTC
-	TRBD2	TRBJ2-1	TRBV18	CASSPFSSGILGNEQFF	TGTGCCAGCTCACCTTTTTCTAGCGGGATATTGGGCAATGAGCAGTTCTTC
-	-	TRBJ2-7	TRBV5-4	CASSHGASRASYEQYF	TGTGCCAGCAGCCACGGGGCTAGCCGGGCGTCCTACGAGCAGTACTTC
-	-	TRBJ1-5	TRBV5-1	CASSPGTSSNQPQHF	TGCGCCAGCAGCCCGGGGACTTCTAGCAATCAGCCCCAGCATTTT
-	TRBD1	TRBJ2-5	TRBV18	CASSPLQGQQETQYF	TGTGCCAGCTCACCACTCCAGGGACAGCAAGAGACCCAGTACTTC
few	-	TRBJ1-2	TRBV2	CASSEQYGYTF	TGTGCCAGCAGTGAGCAATATGGCTACACCTTC
-	-	TRBJ2-5	TRBV20-1	CSGVTQETQYF	TGCAGTGGGGTTACGCAAGAGACCCAGTACTTC
-	-	TRBJ2-7	TRBV18	CASSSTNEQYF	TGTGCCAGCTCATCCACCAACGAGCAGTACTTC
-	-	TRBJ1-2	TRBV5-6	CASSAGYEGGHGYTF	TGTGCCAGCAGCGCAGGATACGAGGGGGGCCATGGCTACACCTTC
-	-	TRBJ2-7	TRBV5-1	CASSSGTEAYEQYF	TGCGCCAGCAGCTCGGGGACGGAAGCCTACGAGCAGTACTTC
-	-	TRBJ1-5	TRBV7-2	CASSLTGQPQHF	TGTGCCAGCAGCTTAACAGGCCAGCCCCAGCATTTT
medium-sized	TRBD1	TRBJ1-1	TRBV29-1	CSGIMGQITEAFF	TGCAGCGGGATTATGGGACAGATCACTGAAGCTTTCTTT
few	-	TRBJ1-1	TRBV4-3	CASSRRMNTEAFF	TGCGCCAGCAGCCGTAGAATGAACACTGAAGCTTTCTTT
-	TRBD1	TRBJ1-2	TRBV25-1	CASSESVGQGLSGYGYTF	TGTGCCAGCAGTGAATCTGTGGGACAGGGATTGAGTGGATATGGCTACACCTTC
-	-	TRBJ2-1	TRBV7-9	CASSAEGFRGNEQFF	TGTGCCAGCAGCGCGGAGGGGTTCCGTGGCAATGAGCAGTTCTTC
-	TRBD2	TRBJ2-1	TRBV7-2	CASSALAGAFNEQFF	TGTGCCAGCAGCGCCCTAGCGGGAGCTTTCAATGAGCAGTTCTTC